This TCR beta chain was identified during a study of cytomegalovirus exposure and HLA in healthy donors (dated by TCRdb to 2017 to 2019). The study in broad terms: An earlier analysis of a few hundred of the donors reported about 260 Gb of sequence data and 95 million to 130 million unique TCR beta sequences obtained from approximately 180 million T cells. Approximately 310 gigabases of sequencing data and tens of millions of unique TCR sequences were included in an early release covering about 700 HLA-typed donors. Of the 300 to 500 genotyped donors, approximately 81% were placed in the genetic ancestry cluster associated with self-reported Caucasian donors. The study was designed to test whether signatures of past pathogen exposure could be identified by cataloging public T cell receptors. The study profiled the T cell repertoires of more than 500 subjects by immunosequencing and related them to cytomegalovirus serostatus. In addition to the first cohort of roughly 700 subjects, a separate validation cohort of over 90 different subjects was used. To predict cytomegalovirus infection status, the study combined high-throughput TCR immunosequencing, statistical association of individual TCRs with disease status, and machine learning. To study patterns of TCR occurrence, a later analysis re-analyzed previously published TCR beta repertoires from around 700 donors and added high-resolution HLA genotyping. The later analysis used no new phenotypic data to find candidate immune exposures, relying instead on TCR beta sequences and their occurrence across donors. In an earlier analysis of 550 to 700 of the donors, high-throughput TCR beta sequencing was used to judge whether each TCR beta V gene segment behaved as functional or pseudogenic. Donor age, sex, ethnicity and CMV serostatus were collected together with the repertoire data. A later genetic analysis used genome-wide SNP genotypes for about 55% of the 666 donors, treating that subset as a discovery cohort. Every discovery cohort repertoire had been produced on one sequencing platform. Class I and class II HLA loci were covered by the typing at four-digit resolution. Typing coverage varied by locus: about 620-630 donors for A, B, C, DRB1 and DQB1; more than 500 for DQA1; some 610 for DPA1; roughly 450 for DPB1. Roughly five DR-DQ haplotypes were handled as single units for association and clustering, since linkage in the cohort was strong. Among roughly 400 genotyped donors of the cohort, an average of roughly 240,000 unique TCR beta nucleotide sequences were sequenced per donor, 15% to 20% of them non-productive.

Library construction relied on the immunoSEQ multiplex PCR assay. The multiplex PCR relied on a mix of 60 forward primers for TCR Vbeta segments and 13 reverse primers for TCR Jbeta segments. Amplification of the CDR3 region of rearranged TCR beta genes was performed with a multiplex PCR assay on genomic DNA. On the Illumina HiSeq System, the amplified TCR beta libraries were sequenced as 87-base-pair reads. The source study handled its data this way. In a later analysis, tens of millions of unique TCR beta chains were counted across the approximately 620 repertoires, and roughly 10 million of these chains were shared by at least two donors. Raw reads were error-corrected and collapsed into unique sequences with a nearest-neighbor algorithm that merged closely related sequences to remove PCR and sequencing errors. To assign V, D and J gene segments, CDR3 sequences were aligned to IMGT reference sequences. For a sequence to be retained, at least a six-nucleotide match to both a V gene segment and a J gene segment was required. A rearrangement counted as productive if the CDR3 had no stop codons and remained in frame with V and J, and every other rearrangement counted as non-productive. CDR3 was defined by IMGT convention, running from the second conserved V-encoded cysteine to the conserved J-encoded phenylalanine. The earlier analysis of about 570 of the donors excluded any sequence lacking an unambiguous match to a single V gene segment. In an earlier analysis of 587 of the donors, V segments were called functional above 56.7% productive rearrangements and were called segregating when the between-donor standard deviation exceeded 5%. A statistical classification framework was built to diagnose cytomegalovirus status from the catalog of TCR beta chain sequences. In a later analysis, V and J genes were assigned by comparing TCR nucleotide sequences against IMGT/GENE-DB human TR gene sequences. Using the TCRdist pipeline, a later analysis assigned CDR3 sequences along with most-parsimonious VDJ recombination scenarios. A later analysis defined each TCR beta chain by its CDR3 amino acid sequence plus V-gene family, and excluded reads lacking a unique V-gene family. To address suspected cross-contamination and a sequencing artifact, a later analysis removed approximately 590 highly shared, low-generation-probability nucleotide sequences. A later analysis calculated a clonal expansion index for each public chain from normalized within-repertoire ranks of inferred template counts. Generation probabilities in a later analysis came from a VDJ recombination model fitted to out-of-frame rearrangements, and those results were checked against IGoR. Hypergeometric tests were used in a later analysis to score TCR-TCR, TCR-HLA and TCR-CMV co-occurrence, with a repertoire-size bias correction applied to the TCR pairs. False discovery rates were estimated in a later analysis by permuting HLA or CMV assignments 20 times. In a later analysis, co-occurring TCRs were grouped using DBSCAN, and TCRdist sequence similarity was added for clustering within HLA-allele-positive subsets. Repertoires with fewer than 30,000 or more than 120,000 public chains, plus five repertoires with anomalous nucleotide sharing, were excluded from co-occurrence clustering. TCRdb limited this immuneACCESS table to in-frame rearrangements with V and J called. A share of clones is missing; checked studies link under half to unresolved V genes, and the rest is unexplained. Clone size and V and J calls were adopted from that table, with D and trimming inferred from the DNA. Recorded for this sample are about 140,000 clones; 75% to 90% of them occurred a single time. The ten top clones hold over 1% of the sample.

CDR1 and CDR2 were assigned from the germline V gene as SNHLY and FYNNEI. Trimmed from V: 5 bases; trimmed from J: 0 bases; junction bases lacking a gene match: 4. The CDR3 starts with the cysteine, ends with the phenylalanine, and has 15 residues. The kept DNA is CDR3 alone, 45 bases in frame from the first base. In total, approximately 610 healthy bone marrow donors made up the cohort. All cohort members were sampled while nominally healthy, although unrecorded immune exposures were likely present. The donor tested CMV seronegative, placing the donor among the approximately 400 seronegative members of the cohort. Every donor gave a peripheral blood sample, and the peripheral blood mononuclear cells from that sample were used for TCR beta sequencing. Genomic DNA extraction from the blood cell samples was performed with the Qiagen DNeasy Blood Extraction Kit. Comment on this clone: No antigen is known for it. No per-base quality is available; no much larger clone lies one base away.

Study-wide findings and limitations: A further reported finding was that TCR beta sequences accurately predicted the HLA-A and HLA-B alleles for most subjects in the first cohort. The authors suggested that the approach could potentially be extended to other disease states and immunological phenotypes. The study listed approximately 150 TCR beta chains as associated with cytomegalovirus. In a later genetic analysis, fewer N-insertions in productive TCRs were reported among donors in an Asian-associated ancestry cluster than the approximately 710-donor mean. Correlated functional status among segregating V segments might reflect linkage disequilibrium, but an unknown experimental factor could not be ruled out. An earlier analysis of 450 to 750 of the donors showed that most TCR beta V segments appeared in productive rearrangements either about 87% or about 30% of the time, which broadly matched IMGT annotations. A group of highly shared sequence variants was considered likely to be a technical artifact of the sequencing pipeline. V-gene and J-gene trimming of TCR beta chains was associated with a missense DCLRE1C variant in a later genetic analysis, and the association was replicated in an independent cohort. A few of the identified cytomegalovirus-associated TCR beta chains were confirmed in vitro to be specific for cytomegalovirus antigens. HLA typing was unavailable for some donors at each locus, so association tests used only the typed subset. Several of the top co-occurrence clusters appeared to be linked to parvovirus B19, influenza, CMV and Epstein-Barr virus, according to a later analysis. According to a later analysis, TCR association rates differed among HLA loci, with DRB1 alleles showing the most associated TCRs and HLA-C alleles showing the fewest. Some IMGT-functional V segments, including TRBV6-2 and TRBV6-3, could not be told apart with the 87-base-pair reads, so those segments were excluded. The cohort was sequenced for TCR beta chains only, and without alpha or paired-chain data the features that could be detected were limited. A later analysis associated 17,000 or so TCR beta sequences with specific HLA alleles at a false discovery rate of 0.05. Compared with equally common non-associated chains, HLA-associated TCR beta chains in a later analysis were more clonally expanded and had lower generation probabilities. For the cohort, immune exposure information was limited to CMV serostatus. In both the original and validation cohorts, the classifier was reported to diagnose cytomegalovirus status with high specificity and sensitivity. When HLA alleles, especially DR and DQ, strongly co-occurred, attributing TCR associations to individual alleles was difficult. According to a later analysis, most CMV-associated TCR beta chains appeared to be HLA-restricted, and the HLA associations seemed to be driven largely by CMV exposure. The earlier analysis of around 600 of the donors excluded seventeen rarely observed V segments, including chromosome 9 orphons, because counts were too low. The presence/absence analyses assumed that sequencing depth was roughly uniform across donors, and that assumption may not be true. Across donors, most TCR sequences were observed very rarely, whereas some public TCRs were present in many individuals.

This receptor chain uses TRBV2 and TRBJ1-5; a stretch of 7 junction bases matches TRBD1. This TCR came from a female donor in good health and CMV-seronegative. Sequencing input: PBMCs. The base sequence is TGTGCCAGCAGTAATGGACAGGCTAGCAATCAGCCCCAGCATTTT. It encodes CASSNGQASNQPQHF.